The T cell receptor beta chain under discussion was sequenced for a study of blood T cell repertoires in COVID-19 (dated by TCRdb to 2018 to 2021). Looking at the study overall: Samples from collaborators originated in the United States, Italy and Spain and spanned both the acute and convalescent phases of COVID-19. The material from the prospective study consisted of cDNA or gDNA derived from T cells, B-cell-depleted T cells, or PBMCs. The dataset comprised deeply sampled blood TCRbeta repertoires from subjects exposed to, actively infected with, or recovered from COVID-19. The repertoires were released in a freely available public database intended as a resource for research on the immune response to SARS-CoV-2. Samples were obtained from the ongoing ImmuneRACE study (first 160 participants) and from some 1,200 subjects provided by 6 global collaborators. Sample metadata almost always included a de-identified subject ID, COVID-19 status, age in years and sex. Where available, HLA class I and class II types were obtained from metadata supplied by the sample provider rather than from assay-based typing. Broad study findings and their caveats: Clinical and demographic metadata were provided uncurated, with the amount varying by source and participant.

Another Seattle source contributed samples from volunteer blood donors who had recovered from COVID-19. Each collaborating institution followed its own protocols to collect whole blood in K2EDTA tubes. For TCRbeta analysis, collaborators shipped samples as frozen whole blood, isolated PBMCs, or DNA extracted from either of those sample types. This clone occurred a few times. Its binding antigen is unknown. No base quality information exists; no much larger clone differs at one position. From the cysteine up to the phenylalanine, the CDR3 has a length of 13 residues. The read is trimmed to its CDR3 DNA, 39 bases read in frame from base 1. Trimming at the junction amounts to 0 bases on V and 7 bases on J, and the germline ends lie 6 bases apart. TCRbeta CDR3 regions were amplified from genomic DNA using the immunoSEQ Assay, a bias-controlled multiplex PCR. Turning to the authors' computational methods: Within the assay, amplification of reference gene primers was used to estimate how many nucleated cells each sample contained. To quantify the absolute abundance of each unique TCRbeta CDR3 rearrangement, sequence reads were collapsed and filtered. For each sample, productive Simpson clonality was calculated as the square root of Simpson's diversity index across productive rearrangements. TCRdb provides this immuneACCESS table in a form limited to in-frame rearrangements. Some clones are lacking; in checked studies, under half of them reflect an unresolved V gene, and why the rest are absent is not known. The V and J calls and clone size were taken over from that table, and D and trimming were inferred from the DNA. This sample has some 290,000 clones in its table, and 75% to 90% of those were observed once. The ten largest make up about 2.2% of the sample.

The sequenced sample was peripheral blood. The TCR originated in a woman aged 50 to 60 who had recovered from COVID-19. The rearrangement joined TRBV12-3 or TRBV12-4 to TRBJ1-4; no D gene is confidently identified. The nucleotide sequence is TGTGCCAGCAGTTTAGCGGAGACTGAAAAACTGTTTTTT. Protein translation: CASSLAETEKLFF.